The entry below gives a single T cell receptor (beta chain) sequence along with its context. The data originate from a study of blood T cell repertoires in COVID-19. Study information: Samples representing acute and convalescent COVID-19 were sourced from the United States, Italy and Spain.

In the study's own analysis: Amplification of reference gene primers provided the estimated nucleated cell counts. Method: immunoSEQ multiplex PCR; TCRdb's copy keeps in-frame clones and lacks some. For V, J and clone size, that table is used; D and trimming come from the DNA. The table lists roughly 380,000 clones, about 89% of them singletons. The study drew participants aged about 18 to 89 years from some 23 US areas. The CDR3 contains 13 residues. V was clipped by 2 bases and J by 6 bases, with 10 bases between them. The germline V gene has CDR1 KGHSH and CDR2 LQKENI. The sequence derives from a man aged 25-40 years who had recovered from COVID-19. The chain combines TRBV18 with TRBJ1-1, with D possibly TRBD1 on 6 matching bases. Sequenced material: PBMCs or T cells enriched from blood (not recorded which). CDR3 DNA sequence: TGTGCCAGCTCACCAGGGACAATGGCTGAAGCTTTCTTT. Amino acids: CASSPGTMAEAFF.